Listed below are T cell receptor beta chains from one sample, sequenced in a study of T cell repertoires in aging, cancer and after chemotherapy. TCRdb re-derived calls from the multiplex PCR reads in MiXCR, one entry per CDR3 protein. The table includes fewer than 11,000 distinct CDR3 sequences, roughly 39% detected once. Specimen: blood. The receptors stem from a human donor in good health. The CDR3 runs from the conserved cysteine through the conserved F or W. Each record gives: CDR3 length, D gene, J gene, V gene, CDR3 protein. A D gene is named only where the DNA matches it firmly.

>12|TRBD2|TRBJ2-3|TRBV29-1
CSATSGTDTQYF
>14|-|TRBJ1-4|TRBV30
CAWTVRATSEKLFF
>14|-|TRBJ1-6|TRBV18
CASSPDGDTSPLHF
>12|TRBD1|TRBJ2-7|TRBV29-1
CSVQPGGYEQYF
>14|TRBD2|TRBJ2-7|TRBV6-4
CASSDGGRANEQYF
>11|-|TRBJ2-5|TRBV5-4
CASSSVDSYSF
>13|-|TRBJ2-3|TRBV6-2/TRBV6-3
CASSYLVTDTQYF
>14|-|TRBJ2-7|TRBV11-2
CASSSPVPPYEQYF
>17|TRBD1|TRBJ1-6|TRBV5-1
CASSAGQGISYNSPLHF
>13|-|TRBJ1-1|TRBV15
CATSYVKNTEAFF
>13|-|TRBJ2-5|TRBV29-1
CSVDPLLRKTQYF
>16|TRBD1|TRBJ2-6|TRBV29-1
CSATDRAPSGANVLTF
>12|-|TRBJ2-7|TRBV27
CASSLTGYEQYF
>13|TRBD2|TRBJ2-1|TRBV6-6
CASSGTSFSEQFF
>15|-|TRBJ2-1|TRBV5-4
CASSLGKALYNEQFF
>18|-|TRBJ1-1|TRBV6-1
CASSEDHLEVSMNTEAFF
>15|-|TRBJ2-3|TRBV19
CASSIEGGRTDTQYF
>14|-|TRBJ2-1|TRBV27
CASSFRERSNEQFF
>15|TRBD2|TRBJ2-7|TRBV19
CASSISGTSDYEQYF
>12|-|TRBJ2-2|TRBV27
CASSLVSGELFF
>13|-|TRBJ2-6|TRBV19
CASSEAGANVLTF
>16|-|TRBJ2-1|TRBV6-4
CASSPKGGSSYNEQFF
>13|TRBD1|TRBJ2-1|TRBV30
CAWIQGANNEQFF
>16|TRBD1|TRBJ2-5|TRBV11-1
CASSRGQGVVGGNQYF
>14|-|TRBJ2-1|TRBV10-3
CAISESPQNNEQFF
>13|-|TRBJ2-7|TRBV27
CASRRGGSYEQYF
>15|TRBD1|TRBJ2-2|TRBV29-1
CSVLADRVDTGELFF
>16|-|TRBJ2-6|TRBV6-6
CASSKDRNSGANVLTF
>15|-|TRBJ1-3|TRBV6-5
CASRNSGTSGNTIYF
>13|-|TRBJ2-7|TRBV5-4
CASSLATSYEQYF
>15|TRBD1|TRBJ2-7|TRBV27
CASSLSPGQPYEQYF
>15|-|TRBJ1-3|TRBV6-1
CASSEVPTVGNTIYF
>12|-|TRBJ1-2|TRBV5-5
CASSFNFYGYTF
>13|-|TRBJ2-7|TRBV19
CASSIEGAYEQYF
>13|-|TRBJ1-1|TRBV30
CAWRGGGDTEAFF
>13|-|TRBJ2-5|TRBV29-1
CSVAQLLGGPPYF
>14|-|TRBJ1-2|TRBV19
CASSIGVFGYGYTF
>15|TRBD1|TRBJ1-2|TRBV29-1
CSVYDRRGRDYGYTF
>16|TRBD2|TRBJ2-2|TRBV19
CASTTSGRSNTGELFF
>15|-|TRBJ2-1|TRBV6-2/TRBV6-3
CASSSEGRKANEQFF
>13|-|TRBJ2-3|TRBV19
CASSRGATDTQYF
>14|-|TRBJ2-1|TRBV10-3
CAISETGSYNEQFF
>11|TRBD1|TRBJ2-7|TRBV30
CAWSADREKYF
>15|-|TRBJ2-2|TRBV30
CAWSVPGRHTGELFF
>14|-|TRBJ2-2|TRBV10-1
CASQVALNTGELFF
>14|TRBD1|TRBJ1-6|TRBV30
CAWSSGGTAGFLHF
>15|TRBD1|TRBJ2-1|TRBV29-1
CSVDRVGTGYNEQFF
>14|TRBD2|TRBJ2-3|TRBV6-6
CASSPTSRADTQYF
>14|-|TRBJ2-1|TRBV30
CAWSVGGLRGEQFF
>16|TRBD2|TRBJ2-2|TRBV18
CASSPGLAGAGGELFF